Listed below are T cell receptor beta chains from one sample, sequenced in a study of cytomegalovirus exposure and HLA in healthy donors. Sequencing was performed with immunoSEQ multiplex PCR; in TCRdb, only in-frame clones are kept and a portion is missing. The table shows about 56,000 clones, with about 92% occurring only once. The sample was PBMCs. These receptors all come from a young woman in good health and CMV-seropositive. CDR3s include the opening cysteine and the closing phenylalanine or tryptophan. The D gene is left open where the match is weak. The listing skips clone size in some rows; elsewhere it reads once, few, many or a size class.

DNA | CDR3 | size | V | D | J
TGTGCCAGCAGCTCGGATAGCGGGGTTAGCACAGATACGCAGTATTTT | CASSSDSGVSTDTQYF | once | TRBV7-2 | TRBD2 | TRBJ2-3
TGTGCCAGCAGCGCTCAGGGGACGGGCAATCAGCCCCAGCATTTT | CASSAQGTGNQPQHF | . | TRBV7-6 | . | TRBJ1-5
TGTGCCAGTAGTGACAGGGGGCAGGGCGGGGAGCTGTTTTTT | CASSDRGQGGELFF | . | TRBV19 | TRBD1 | TRBJ2-2
TGTGCCAGCAGTTACTCGGGACAGGGAAATCAGCCCCAGCATTTT | CASSYSGQGNQPQHF | . | TRBV6-5 | TRBD1 | TRBJ1-5
TGTGCCAGCAGCCACAGGGGAGGTGCGGAGGGAAACACCATATATTTT | CASSHRGGAEGNTIYF | . | TRBV7-2 | TRBD1 | TRBJ1-3
TGTGCCTGGAGTTTTAAGACAGGGGCTAACACTGAAGCTTTCTTT | CAWSFKTGANTEAFF | . | TRBV30 | TRBD1 | TRBJ1-1
TGTGCCAGTAGTATCACGGGGGGGGGCACAGATACGCAGTATTTT | CASSITGGGTDTQYF | once | TRBV19 | TRBD2 | TRBJ2-3
TGTGCCAGCTCGCCGGAAAGGGGGAACCACTATGGCTACACCTTC | CASSPERGNHYGYTF | . | TRBV18 | . | TRBJ1-2
TGTGCCAGCAGCTTTCAGGGGGCCCACGAGCAGTACTTC | CASSFQGAHEQYF | . | TRBV5-4 | TRBD1 | TRBJ2-7
TGTGCCAGCAGCCCCCGAGGCTTTGGACAGCTTGAATTCTATGGCTACACCTTC | CASSPRGFGQLEFYGYTF | . | TRBV7-8 | . | TRBJ1-2
TGTGCCAGCAGTTTGACAGGGGCGTACAATCAGCCCCAGCATTTT | CASSLTGAYNQPQHF | once | TRBV28 | TRBD1 | TRBJ1-5
TGTGCCAGCGGGAATACAGGGGGGGCCAAAAACATTCAGTACTTC | CASGNTGGAKNIQYF | . | TRBV6-1 | TRBD1 | TRBJ2-4
TGTGCCAGCAGGTTAATGTCGGACGGCGGGGGGGGCTACACCTTC | CASRLMSDGGGGYTF | . | TRBV9 | . | TRBJ1-2
TGTGCCAGCAGCTTAGGGGCGGGGGGATCCTACAATGAGCAGTTCTTC | CASSLGAGGSYNEQFF | few | TRBV7-2 | TRBD2 | TRBJ2-1
TGTGCCAGCTCACAGACAGTGCAGAATGAAAAACTGTTTTTT | CASSQTVQNEKLFF | . | TRBV18 | . | TRBJ1-4
TGTGCCTGGAAGGGGGGAGGGGATCAGCCCCAGCATTTT | CAWKGGGDQPQHF | . | TRBV30 | . | TRBJ1-5
TGCAGCGTTGACATCTCCTACAATGAGCAGTTCTTC | CSVDISYNEQFF | . | TRBV29-1 | . | TRBJ2-1
TGCGCCAGCAGCGCCGGGACAGGGACCACTGAAGCTTTCTTT | CASSAGTGTTEAFF | . | TRBV5-1 | TRBD1 | TRBJ1-1
TGCAGCGTTGAAGGTCCCGATCTCGGTGAGCAGTACTTC | CSVEGPDLGEQYF | . | TRBV29-1 | . | TRBJ2-7
TGTGCCACCAGCAGAGTAGCTCCGAACACTGAAGCTTTCTTT | CATSRVAPNTEAFF | once | TRBV15 | . | TRBJ1-1
TGTGCCAGCAGTTGGATTAGCGGGGGGTACAATGAGCAGTTCTTC | CASSWISGGYNEQFF | . | TRBV6-5 | TRBD2 | TRBJ2-1
TGTGCCAGCACCAGACTAGCGGGGGGGATCGGGACCGGGGAGCTGTTTTTT | CASTRLAGGIGTGELFF | . | TRBV27 | TRBD2 | TRBJ2-2
TGTGCCACCAGCAGGGGGGGAGGGAGCTATGGCTACACCTTC | CATSRGGGSYGYTF | . | TRBV15 | . | TRBJ1-2
TGCGCCAGCAGCGCCGACAGCTCCTATGGCTACACCTTC | CASSADSSYGYTF | . | TRBV5-1 | . | TRBJ1-2
TGTGCCACCAGCAGAGATGCGGAGACAGGGACCGATCAGCCCCAGCATTTT | CATSRDAETGTDQPQHF | . | TRBV15 | TRBD1 | TRBJ1-5
TGTGCCAGCGACGGAGGCTACGAGCAGTACTTC | CASDGGYEQYF | . | TRBV7-2 | . | TRBJ2-7
TGTGCCAGCAGCGCTAGGGACAGGGGGCAGGATCGGTTCTACTTC | CASSARDRGQDRFYF | . | TRBV7-2 | TRBD1 | TRBJ2-5
TGTGCCAGCAGTGTTCAGCGGGGGGGCACAGATACGCAGTATTTT | CASSVQRGGTDTQYF | . | TRBV6-4 | TRBD2 | TRBJ2-3
TGCGCCAGCAGCCATGGCTGGGGGGGTTACGAGCAGTACTTC | CASSHGWGGYEQYF | . | TRBV4-1 | TRBD2 | TRBJ2-7
TGTGCCAGCAGCTTAGGGGTTCGGCTAGCGGAGAACAATGAGCAGTTCTTC | CASSLGVRLAENNEQFF | . | TRBV7-9 | TRBD2 | TRBJ2-1
TGTGCCAGCAGCTTGGAGGCGGATTATGGCTACACCTTC | CASSLEADYGYTF | few | TRBV5-6 | . | TRBJ1-2
TGTGCCAGCAGTTCGGGACACCTGATCTACGAGCAGTACTTC | CASSSGHLIYEQYF | . | TRBV6-6 | . | TRBJ2-7
TGTGCCAGTAGTATATTGGATGGCAGGGGGAACACTGAAGCTTTCTTT | CASSILDGRGNTEAFF | . | TRBV19 | . | TRBJ1-1
TGCGCCAGCAGCCTAACTAGCGGGGGCTTTTACAATGAGCAGTTCTTC | CASSLTSGGFYNEQFF | . | TRBV5-1 | TRBD2 | TRBJ2-1
TGTGCCACCTCGATGGGGGCAGAAGCTTTCTTT | CATSMGAEAFF | . | TRBV25-1 | . | TRBJ1-1
TGTGCCAGCAGCCCGGGACAGTCAAGGGAGCTGTTTTTT | CASSPGQSRELFF | . | TRBV11-1 | TRBD1 | TRBJ2-2
TGTGCCAGCAGCGCCGGACTAGCGGGGGCCCCCCTAGATACGCAGTATTTT | CASSAGLAGAPLDTQYF | . | TRBV5-8 | TRBD2 | TRBJ2-3
TGTGCCAGTGGGGCAGGGGAAGCTTTCTTT | CASGAGEAFF | . | TRBV2 | . | TRBJ1-1
TGTGCCAGCAGCGTAGGTGGGGCCACTGAAGCTTTCTTT | CASSVGGATEAFF | once | TRBV9 | . | TRBJ1-1
TGTGCCAGCAGTCCTCAGGGAACCCACTCCTACGAGCAGTACTTC | CASSPQGTHSYEQYF | . | TRBV6-5 | . | TRBJ2-7
TGTGCCAGTAGTATATACGGGGGAGGCACAGATACGCAGTATTTT | CASSIYGGGTDTQYF | once | TRBV19 | . | TRBJ2-3
TGTGCCAGCAGTTTCCTCGGAGACGGCTACACCTTC | CASSFLGDGYTF | . | TRBV27 | . | TRBJ1-2
TGTGCCAGCAGCTTTCCCACAGGGAGCTCTGGGGCCAACGTCCTGACTTTC | CASSFPTGSSGANVLTF | . | TRBV7-9 | . | TRBJ2-6
TGTGCCAGCAGCGTTGGACTAGCGGGGGGCGGGGGTGTTCTGGATACGCAGTATTTT | CASSVGLAGGGGVLDTQYF | . | TRBV9 | TRBD2 | TRBJ2-3
TGCGCCAGCAGAGCGGCGACAGGCACCTCTGGAAACACCATATATTTT | CASRAATGTSGNTIYF | . | TRBV5-1 | . | TRBJ1-3
TGTGCCAGCAGCTCCTCGGGGCAGCCCCAGCATTTT | CASSSSGQPQHF | . | TRBV7-2 | . | TRBJ1-5